The rows below give T cell receptor beta chains drawn from one sample of a study of neurological immune-mediated disorders. TCRdb recomputed calls from the 5' RACE reads with MiXCR, one row per CDR3 protein. The top ten clones hold approximately 5.1% of a sample with over 50,000 distinct CDR3 sequences, approximately 5.1% of them seen once. Input material: PBMCs. The receptors were gathered from a human donor with multiple sclerosis. The donor label of this sample is uncertain. Both conserved end residues are part of each CDR3. D genes are given only for firm matches. Size values are once, few and many counts, or a class for expanded clones, and some rows have none.

len: 15; abundance: few; v_gene: TRBV20-1; j_gene: TRBJ2-1; d_gene: TRBD2; CDR3aa: CSARAGGSSYNEQFF; CDR3nt: TGCAGTGCTAGGGCCGGGGGGAGCTCCTACAATGAGCAGTTCTTC
len: 14; abundance: many; v_gene: TRBV12-3/TRBV12-4; j_gene: TRBJ1-5; d_gene: TRBD1; CDR3aa: CASSRDRRDQPQHF; CDR3nt: TGTGCCAGCAGTAGGGACAGAAGGGATCAGCCCCAGCATTTT
len: 17; abundance: many; v_gene: TRBV5-1; j_gene: TRBJ1-3; d_gene: -; CDR3aa: CASSLVWKEFSGNTIYF; CDR3nt: TGCGCCAGCAGCTTGGTTTGGAAGGAGTTCTCTGGAAACACCATATATTTT
len: 14; abundance: many; v_gene: TRBV20-1; j_gene: TRBJ1-2; d_gene: TRBD1; CDR3aa: CSAGGTGDPYGYTF; CDR3nt: TGCAGTGCTGGGGGGACAGGGGATCCCTATGGCTACACCTTC
len: 16; abundance: many; v_gene: TRBV11-2; j_gene: TRBJ2-1; d_gene: -; CDR3aa: CASRPYHLGAVNEQFF; CDR3nt: TGTGCCAGCAGACCTTACCACCTTGGTGCTGTAAATGAGCAGTTCTTC
len: 17; abundance: many; v_gene: TRBV6-6; j_gene: TRBJ1-4; d_gene: -; CDR3aa: CASSHGPQRVRGEKLFF; CDR3nt: TGTGCCAGCAGCCACGGCCCGCAGCGTGTTAGGGGAGAAAAACTGTTTTTT
len: 15; abundance: few; v_gene: TRBV2; j_gene: TRBJ2-7; d_gene: TRBD1; CDR3aa: CASTKTMGTVYEQYF; CDR3nt: TGTGCCAGCACTAAAACAATGGGGACAGTATACGAGCAGTACTTC
len: 14; abundance: many; v_gene: TRBV5-6; j_gene: TRBJ1-3; d_gene: TRBD1; CDR3aa: CASRIRGQGNTIYF; CDR3nt: TGTGCCAGCAGGATCAGGGGGCAAGGAAACACCATATATTTT
len: 13; abundance: many; v_gene: TRBV5-1; j_gene: TRBJ1-6; d_gene: -; CDR3aa: CASSLLGDSPLHF; CDR3nt: TGCGCCAGCAGCTTGTTAGGTGATTCACCCCTCCACTTT
len: 14; abundance: -; v_gene: TRBV23-1; j_gene: TRBJ1-1; d_gene: -; CDR3aa: CASSAGDGNTEAFF; CDR3nt: TGCGCCAGCAGTGCTGGGGACGGGAACACTGAAGCTTTCTTT
len: 11; abundance: many; v_gene: TRBV5-1; j_gene: TRBJ2-5; d_gene: -; CDR3aa: CASSFGETQYF; CDR3nt: TGCGCCAGCAGCTTTGGGGAGACCCAGTACTTC
len: 12; abundance: many; v_gene: TRBV20-1; j_gene: TRBJ1-2; d_gene: -; CDR3aa: CSATDINYGYTF; CDR3nt: TGCAGTGCTACGGACATTAACTATGGCTACACCTTC
len: 14; abundance: many; v_gene: TRBV5-1; j_gene: TRBJ2-7; d_gene: TRBD1; CDR3aa: CASSSGQGAYEQYF; CDR3nt: TGCGCCAGCAGCTCAGGACAGGGGGCCTACGAGCAGTACTTC
len: 15; abundance: many; v_gene: TRBV4-1; j_gene: TRBJ1-1; d_gene: -; CDR3aa: CASSQLDIGNTEAFF; CDR3nt: TGCGCCAGCAGCCAGCTGGACATAGGCAACACTGAAGCTTTCTTT
len: 12; abundance: many; v_gene: TRBV20-1; j_gene: TRBJ1-2; d_gene: -; CDR3aa: CSARQENYGYTF; CDR3nt: TGCAGTGCTAGGCAAGAGAACTATGGCTACACCTTC